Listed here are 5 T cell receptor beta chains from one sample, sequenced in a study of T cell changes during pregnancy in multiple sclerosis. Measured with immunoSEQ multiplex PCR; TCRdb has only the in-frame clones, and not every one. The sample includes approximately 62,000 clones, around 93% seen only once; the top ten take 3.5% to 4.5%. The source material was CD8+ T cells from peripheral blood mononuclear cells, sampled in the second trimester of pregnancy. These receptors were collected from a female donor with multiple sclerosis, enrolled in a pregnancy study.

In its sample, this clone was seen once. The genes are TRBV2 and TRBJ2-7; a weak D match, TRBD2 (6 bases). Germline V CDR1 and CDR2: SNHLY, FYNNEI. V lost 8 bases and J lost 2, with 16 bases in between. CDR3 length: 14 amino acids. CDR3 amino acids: CASEWGEAPYEQYF. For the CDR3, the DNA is TGTGCCAGCGAGTGGGGGGAGGCTCCCTACGAGCAGTACTTC. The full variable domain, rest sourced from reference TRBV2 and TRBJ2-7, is EPEVTQTPSHQVTQMGQEVILRCVPISNHLYFYWYRQILGQKVEFLVSFYNNEISEKSEIFDDQFSVERPDGSNFTLKIRSTKLEDSAMYFCASEWGEAPYEQYFGPGTRLTVT.

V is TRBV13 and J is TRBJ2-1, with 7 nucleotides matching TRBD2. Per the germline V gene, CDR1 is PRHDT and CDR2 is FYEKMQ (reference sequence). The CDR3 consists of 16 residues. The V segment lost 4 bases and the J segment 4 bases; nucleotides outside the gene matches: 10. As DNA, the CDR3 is TGTGCCAGCAGCTCCCTGGGCAGCGGGGAGTACAATGAGCAGTTCTTC. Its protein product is CASSSLGSGEYNEQFF.

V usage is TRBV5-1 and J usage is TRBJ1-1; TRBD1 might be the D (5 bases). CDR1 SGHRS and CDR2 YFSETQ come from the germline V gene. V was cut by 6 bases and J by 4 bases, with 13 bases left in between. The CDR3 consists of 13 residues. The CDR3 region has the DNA TGCGCCAGCACCGTCGGGGGGAGCACTGAAGCTTTCTTT. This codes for CASTVGGSTEAFF. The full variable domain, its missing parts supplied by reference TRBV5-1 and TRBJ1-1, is KAGVTQTPRYLIKTRGQQVTLSCSPISGHRSVSWYQQTPGQGLQFLFEYFSETQRNKGNFPGRFSGRQFSNSRSEMNVSTLELGDSALYLCASTVGGSTEAFFGQGTRLTVV.

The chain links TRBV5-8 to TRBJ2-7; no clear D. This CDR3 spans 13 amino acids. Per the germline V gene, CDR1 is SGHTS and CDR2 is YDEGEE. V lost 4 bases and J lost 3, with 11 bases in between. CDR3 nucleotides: TGTGCCAGCAGCACGAGAGGCTTCTACGAGCAGTACTTC. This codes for CASSTRGFYEQYF.

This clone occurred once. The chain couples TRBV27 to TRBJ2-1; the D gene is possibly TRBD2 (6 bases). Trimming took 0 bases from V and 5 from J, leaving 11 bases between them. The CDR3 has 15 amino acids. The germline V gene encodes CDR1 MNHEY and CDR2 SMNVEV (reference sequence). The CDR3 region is CASSLSAGSHNEQFF. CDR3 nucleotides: TGTGCCAGCAGTTTATCCGCCGGGAGCCACAATGAGCAGTTCTTC.